This TCR beta chain was recovered during a study of blood T cell repertoires in COVID-19. Study at large: Samples representing acute and convalescent COVID-19 were sourced from the United States, Italy and Spain.

CDR1 is SGHVS and CDR2 is FQNEAQ in the germline V gene. Trimming cost V 5 bases and J 5 bases, with 15 bases left between them. CDR3 size: 14 residues. The repertoire was sequenced with immunoSEQ multiplex PCR; TCRdb's copy has only in-frame clones and lacks some. In the table there are over 85,000 clones, about 89% of which are singletons. The receptor was isolated from a human donor with acute or convalescent COVID-19. The donor label of this sample is uncertain. Source material: peripheral blood. The chain couples TRBV7-8 to TRBJ1-1; a weak D match, TRBD1 (6 bases). CDR3 in amino acids: CASSLNRVGTEAFF. In DNA form, the CDR3 reads TGTGCCAGCAGCCTAAACAGGGTTGGTACTGAAGCTTTCTTT.